A single count supports the clone carrying this T cell receptor beta chain. Antigen unknown. CDR1 is SGDLS, CDR2 YYNGEE, per germline. J gave up 6 bases and V 3 bases, and 4 bases lay outside the gene matches. CDR3 length: 15 residues. Profiled with immunoSEQ multiplex PCR; TCRdb holds only in-frame clones, not every one. The table includes about 180,000 clones, roughly 89% detected once. This specimen belongs to a study of cytomegalovirus exposure and HLA in healthy donors. The study, taken as a whole, reports: Among the CMV-associated chains, three were confirmed in vitro as specific for CMV antigens. Among TCR beta chains, those listed as cytomegalovirus-associated numbered over 150.

From the approximately 120-subject validation cohort, which was separate from the roughly 710-subject first cohort, the donors were drawn. The rearrangement uses TRBV9 and TRBJ2-3; 13 bases agree with TRBD2. The TCR originated in a woman aged 25 to 39 in good health and CMV-seronegative. Sample: PBMCs. The CDR3 nucleotides read TGTGCCAGCAGCGGGGGACTAGCGGGGAGGGATACGCAGTATTTT. Translation: CASSGGLAGRDTQYF.